These 3 T cell receptor beta chains originate from one sample sequenced in a study of shared clonotypes between healthy human individuals. The repertoire was sequenced with immunoSEQ multiplex PCR; TCRdb's copy has only in-frame clones and lacks some. The table records about 480,000 clones, approximately 79% of them present only once. The sample was PBMCs. Receptor source: a woman aged 40 to 55 in good health. Some clones in this sample may be carry-over from other donors' samples.

This rearrangement joins TRBV6-7 to TRBJ1-1; a possible D gene is TRBD1 (6 bases). TRBV6-7 is an open reading frame whose function is uncertain. This CDR3 is built from 15 residues. V was cut by 5 bases and J by 4 bases, with 17 bases left in between. The CDR3 here is CASSSHRELGTEAFF. The CDR3, as DNA: TGTGCCAGCAGTAGCCACAGGGAGTTAGGCACTGAAGCTTTCTTT.

The chain couples TRBV10-3 to TRBJ2-5; possible D gene TRBD2, 6 bases. This CDR3 region has 14 residues. CDR1 and CDR2 from the germline V gene are ENHRY and SYGVKD. V gave up 4 bases and J gave up 5 bases, with 14 bases separating them. The CDR3 reads CAISAGVEGETQYF. As DNA, the CDR3 is TGTGCCATCAGTGCGGGAGTCGAAGGGGAGACCCAGTACTTC.

J is TRBJ1-1 and V is TRBV27, with 10 bases that match TRBD1. The CDR3 runs to 15 residues. The trim removed 7 bases at V and 10 bases at J, leaving 15 bases unmatched. The V gene's germline CDR1 is MNHEY and CDR2 SMNVEV (reference sequence). The CDR3 loop reads CASNSRPPGTGAAFF. As DNA, the CDR3 is TGTGCCAGCAACTCAAGGCCCCCCGGGACAGGGGCAGCTTTCTTT.